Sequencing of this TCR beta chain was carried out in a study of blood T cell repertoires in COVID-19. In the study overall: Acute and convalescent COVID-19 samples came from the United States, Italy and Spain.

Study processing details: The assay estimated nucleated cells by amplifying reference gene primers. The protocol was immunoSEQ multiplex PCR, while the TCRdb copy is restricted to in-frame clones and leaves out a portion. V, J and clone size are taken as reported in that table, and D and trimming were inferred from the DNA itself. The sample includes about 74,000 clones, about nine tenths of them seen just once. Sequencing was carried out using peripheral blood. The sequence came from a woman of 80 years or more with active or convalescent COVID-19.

In nucleotides, the CDR3 is TGTGCCAGCAGCGTAGGCCCGGAAGAGACCCAGTACTTC. This sequence encodes CASSVGPEETQYF. This chain connects TRBV9 to TRBJ2-5; no definite D call. V dropped 0 bases and J dropped 3 bases, with 6 bases sitting between them. CDR1 SGDLS and CDR2 YYNGEE come from the germline V gene. The CDR3 is 13 residues long.